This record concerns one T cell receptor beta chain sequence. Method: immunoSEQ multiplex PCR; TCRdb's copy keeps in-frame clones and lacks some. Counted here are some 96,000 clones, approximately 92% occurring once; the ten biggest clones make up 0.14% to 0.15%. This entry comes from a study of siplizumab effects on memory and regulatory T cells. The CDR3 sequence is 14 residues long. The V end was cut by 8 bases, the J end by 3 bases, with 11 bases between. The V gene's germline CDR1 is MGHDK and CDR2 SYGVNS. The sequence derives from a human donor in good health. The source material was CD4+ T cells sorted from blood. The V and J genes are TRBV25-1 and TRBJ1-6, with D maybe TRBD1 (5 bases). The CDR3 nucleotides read TGTGCCAGCCACGGGGGTCTCTATAATTCACCCCTCCACTTT. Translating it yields CASHGGLYNSPLHF.